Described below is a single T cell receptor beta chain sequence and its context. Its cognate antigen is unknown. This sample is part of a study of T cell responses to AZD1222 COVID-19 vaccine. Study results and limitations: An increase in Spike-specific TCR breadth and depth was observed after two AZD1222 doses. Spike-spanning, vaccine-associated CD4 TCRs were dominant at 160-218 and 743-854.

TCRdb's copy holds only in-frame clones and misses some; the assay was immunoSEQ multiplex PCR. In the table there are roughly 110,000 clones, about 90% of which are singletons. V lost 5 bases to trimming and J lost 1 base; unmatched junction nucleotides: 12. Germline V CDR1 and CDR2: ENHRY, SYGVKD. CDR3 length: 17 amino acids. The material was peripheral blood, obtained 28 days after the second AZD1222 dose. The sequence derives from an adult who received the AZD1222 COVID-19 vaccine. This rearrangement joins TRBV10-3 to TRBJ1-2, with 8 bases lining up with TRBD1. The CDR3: CAISIPGTGDSNYGYTF. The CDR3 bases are TGTGCCATCAGTATCCCCGGGACAGGCGACAGTAACTATGGCTACACCTTC.